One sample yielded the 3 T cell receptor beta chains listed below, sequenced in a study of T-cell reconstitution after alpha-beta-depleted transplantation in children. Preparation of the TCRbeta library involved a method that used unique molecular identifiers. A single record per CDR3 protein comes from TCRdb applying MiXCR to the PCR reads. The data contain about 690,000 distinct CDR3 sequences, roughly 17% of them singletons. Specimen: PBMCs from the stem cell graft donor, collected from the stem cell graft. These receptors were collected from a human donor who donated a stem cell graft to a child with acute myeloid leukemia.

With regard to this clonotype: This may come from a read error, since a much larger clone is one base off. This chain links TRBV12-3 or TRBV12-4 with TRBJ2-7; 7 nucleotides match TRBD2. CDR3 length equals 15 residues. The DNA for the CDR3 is TGTGACAGCAGTCAGACCAGCGGGGTGAGCTACGAGCAGTACTTC. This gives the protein CDSSQTSGVSYEQYF.

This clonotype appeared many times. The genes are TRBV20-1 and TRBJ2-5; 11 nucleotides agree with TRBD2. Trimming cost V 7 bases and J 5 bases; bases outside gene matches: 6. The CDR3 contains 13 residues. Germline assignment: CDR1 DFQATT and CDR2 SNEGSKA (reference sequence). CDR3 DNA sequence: TGCAGTGTTAGCCGACTAGCGGGGGAGACCCAGTACTTC. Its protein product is CSVSRLAGETQYF.

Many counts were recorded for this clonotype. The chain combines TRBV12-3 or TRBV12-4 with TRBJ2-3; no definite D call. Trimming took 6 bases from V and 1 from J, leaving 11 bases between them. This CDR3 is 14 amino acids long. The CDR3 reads CASSLPGGTDTQYF. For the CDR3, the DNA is TGTGCCAGCAGCTTGCCAGGAGGCACAGATACGCAGTATTTT.